This TCR beta chain was sequenced for a study of blood T cell repertoires in COVID-19. About the research overall: Some COVID-19 samples were acute and others convalescent; all came from the United States, Italy and Spain. From T cells, B-cell-depleted T cells, or PBMCs came the material, which was cDNA or gDNA.

The CDR3 has 16 amino acids. The V gene lost 0 bases and the J gene lost 2 bases, with 13 bases spanning the gap. From germline, CDR1 is LGHDT and CDR2 YNNKEL (reference sequence). Original methodology: Reference gene primer amplification in the assay estimated nucleated cell counts. Profiled with immunoSEQ multiplex PCR; TCRdb holds only in-frame clones, not every one. The V and J calls and the clone size are those of that table, but D and trimming were determined from the DNA. The profile shows about 190,000 clones, about 86% of them singletons. The TCR was taken from a man under 40 with active or convalescent COVID-19. This chain connects TRBV3-1 (or the pseudogene TRBV3-2) to TRBJ1-2; possibly TRBD1 for D (5 bases). The sequenced material came from peripheral blood. The CDR3 region is CASSQDPLAGNYGYTF. The CDR3 region has the DNA TGTGCCAGCAGCCAAGATCCCCTGGCAGGGAACTATGGCTACACCTTC.